This TCR beta chain came from a study of early T cells in non-severe SARS-CoV-2 infection. Across the study: Unpaired chains resulted from sequencing bulk RNA of unsorted whole blood. Study findings and constraints: Sequences matched to VDJdb favored anti-spike CD8 responses, while private and CD4 specificities were missed.

V dropped 5 bases and J dropped 11 bases, with 22 bases sitting between them. Germline V CDR1 and CDR2: SGHNT, YYREEE (reference sequence). The CDR3 loop spans 14 amino acids. At least ten counts were recorded for this clonotype. Its antigen is unidentified. TCRdb re-derived calls from the 5' RACE reads in MiXCR, one entry per CDR3 protein. The repertoire holds approximately 76,000 distinct CDR3 sequences, 11% to 15% seen once, with approximately 3.3% in the top ten. This sequence joins TRBV5-4 and TRBJ1-1; D call uncertain. Sequenced input: whole blood. This sequence originates from an adult who was a healthcare worker with PCR-confirmed SARS-CoV-2 infection or an uninfected control (not recorded which). The CDR3 region is CASRPMGTLNWAFF. CDR3 coding DNA: TGTGCCAGCAGACCGATGGGAACACTGAATTGGGCTTTCTTT. Full variable domain (rest looked up from reference TRBV5-4 and TRBJ1-1): ETGVTQSPTHLIKTRGQQVTLRCSSQSGHNTVSWYQQALGQGPQFIFQYYREEENGRGNFPPRFSGLQFPNYSSELNVNALELDDSALYLCASRPMGTLNWAFFGQGTRLTVV.